The next 30 T cell receptor beta chains were all read from a single sample in a study of T-cell memory formation after mild COVID-19. MiXCR, applied by TCRdb to the 5' RACE reads, yields one record per CDR3 protein. Among 280,000 or so distinct CDR3 sequences listed, about a sixth were seen once. Source material: PBMCs or a T cell subset sorted from them (not recorded which). The source is a man aged 18 to 29 who had mild COVID-19 (a few samples of this study predate the infection). Cell type and time point are not known.

This clonotype was counted many times. The V and J genes are TRBV20-1 and TRBJ2-1, with D possibly TRBD2 on 6 matching bases. This CDR3 has 16 amino acids. V dropped 6 bases and J dropped 9 bases, with 27 bases sitting between them. Germline V gives CDR1 DFQATT, CDR2 SNEGSKA (reference sequence). Here the CDR3 reads CSAAPLGGVVAAEQFF. The CDR3 DNA reads TGCAGTGCGGCACCCCTGGGGGGTGTAGTAGCCGCTGAGCAGTTCTTC.

This clonotype was observed a handful of times. The chain carries TRBV4-2 and TRBJ2-1, with 8 positions matching TRBD2. Germline V gene sequence: CDR1 LGHNA, CDR2 YNFKEQ. This CDR3 has 14 residues. Trimming took 10 bases from V and 7 from J; bases not matched to a gene: 12. The CDR3 protein is CATEKAGGGNEQFF. CDR3 bases: TGTGCCACCGAAAAGGCGGGGGGCGGGAATGAGCAGTTCTTC.

This clonotype turned up a few times. The chain joins TRBV6-2 or TRBV6-3 to TRBJ2-7, with 12 bases identical to TRBD1. The CDR3 extends over 15 amino acids. Losses at the gene ends were 6 bases for V and 6 bases for J; bases not matched to a gene: 9. Germline lookup yields CDR1 MNHEY and CDR2 SVGEGT. CDR3 nucleotides: TGTGCCAGCAGCGACCCCGGGACAGGGGGCTCCGAGCAGTACTTC. The encoded protein is CASSDPGTGGSEQYF.

The chain combines TRBV28 with TRBJ1-1; 9 bases agree with TRBD1. This CDR3 has 15 amino acids. Per germline, CDR1 MDHEN and CDR2 SYDVKM. Germline trimming cut 6 bases from V and 5 bases from J; bases unmatched to any gene: 10. DNA for the CDR3: TGTGCCAGCAGAAGCCCGGGACAGGGAAGGACTGAAGCTTTCTTT. Amino acids: CASRSPGQGRTEAFF.

V is TRBV5-1 and J is TRBJ2-5; D remains ambiguous. Trimming pared 4 bases from V and 5 bases from J, leaving 15 bases between. The CDR3 sequence is 14 residues long. CDR1 is SGHRS and CDR2 is YFSETQ in the germline V gene. Written as DNA, the CDR3 is TGCGCCAGCAGCCGGCAAGGCCCCGACGAGACCCAGTACTTC. As protein: CASSRQGPDETQYF. The whole variable domain, filled in from reference TRBV5-1 and TRBJ2-5, reads KAGVTQTPRYLIKTRGQQVTLSCSPISGHRSVSWYQQTPGQGLQFLFEYFSETQRNKGNFPGRFSGRQFSNSRSEMNVSTLELGDSALYLCASSRQGPDETQYFGPGTRLLVL.

This clonotype was recorded a few times. This rearrangement joins TRBV6-2 or TRBV6-3 to TRBJ1-1, with D tentatively TRBD1 (5 bases). The CDR3 loop spans 14 amino acids. Germline assignment: CDR1 MNHEY and CDR2 SVGEGT. Trimming cost V 7 bases and J 0 bases, with 12 bases left between them. The CDR3 DNA reads TGTGCCAGCAAGGGGCTAATAATGAACACTGAAGCTTTCTTT. It translates to CASKGLIMNTEAFF.

The table lists this clonotype with a few counts. The genes are TRBV5-4 and TRBJ2-7; either TRBD1 or TRBD2 may supply D (5 bases each). The germline V gene encodes CDR1 SGHNT and CDR2 YYREEE (reference sequence). Trimming cost V 3 bases and J 6 bases, with 10 bases left between them. This CDR3 spans 12 amino acids. The CDR3 is CASSWGTGEQYV. The CDR3 nucleotides are TGTGCCAGCAGCTGGGGGACGGGCGAGCAGTACGTC.

The rearrangement links TRBV4-1 to TRBJ1-3; D call uncertain. CDR1 MGHRA and CDR2 YSYEKL come from the germline V gene. Trimming cost V 3 bases and J 0 bases, with 15 bases left between them. The CDR3 totals 17 residues. The DNA of the CDR3 is TGCGCCAGCAGCCAGACCCCGGGCCTCCGCTCTGGAAACACCATATATTTT. It is translated as CASSQTPGLRSGNTIYF.

This clonotype was counted a few times. CDR3 loop: CASSGTLTEAFF. The CDR3 nucleotides are TGTGCCAGCAGTGGAACCCTCACTGAAGCTTTCTTT. V is TRBV28 and J is TRBJ1-1; D ambiguous. CDR1 and CDR2 (germline): MDHEN, SYDVKM. The V and J ends lost 5 bases and 4 bases respectively, with 8 bases between them. The CDR3 is 12 residues long.

The rearrangement uses TRBV24-1 and TRBJ2-1; D tentatively reads TRBD1 or TRBD2 (6 bases each). This CDR3 has 17 residues. Trimming pared 6 bases from V and 8 bases from J, leaving 25 bases between. The germline CDR1 and CDR2 sequences are KGHDR and SFDVKD. In nucleotides, the CDR3 is TGTGCCACCAGTCGCGGAAATACAGGGACTTGGGAGGATGAGCAGTTCTTC. It codes for CATSRGNTGTWEDEQFF.

The V and J genes are TRBV4-2 and TRBJ1-4; D might be TRBD1 (6 bases). This CDR3 spans 17 amino acids. The germline V gene encodes CDR1 LGHNA and CDR2 YNFKEQ. The ends were cut back, 2 bases at V and 6 bases at J, with 19 bases in the middle. The CDR3 sequence is CASSQLKRGKDYEKLFF. In DNA, the CDR3 is TGTGCCAGCAGCCAACTAAAAAGGGGGAAGGATTATGAAAAACTGTTTTTT.

This clonotype was seen more than once but under ten times. This rearrangement joins TRBV6-6 to TRBJ1-5, with D perhaps TRBD1 (6 bases). V was pared by 4 bases and J by 2 bases, with 15 bases between. CDR1 is MNHNY and CDR2 is SVGAGI in the germline V gene (reference sequence). The CDR3 contains 16 residues. CDR3 residues: CASSSRGDGGNQPQHF. The CDR3, as DNA: TGTGCCAGCAGTTCGAGGGGGGACGGGGGCAATCAGCCCCAGCATTTT.

This clonotype was seen a handful of times. This chain links TRBV5-1 with TRBJ2-5, with D unclear. Germline V gives CDR1 SGHRS, CDR2 YFSETQ. The CDR3 is 14 amino acids. Trimming removed 0 bases from V and 5 bases from J, with 11 bases in between. The CDR3 spells CASSLVPDDETQYF. The CDR3 DNA reads TGCGCCAGCAGCTTGGTGCCAGACGATGAGACCCAGTACTTC.

This clonotype showed up many times. The genes are TRBV4-3 and TRBJ2-5; TRBD2 matches 10 bases. The junction had 6 bases not matched to a gene; V was cut back by 0 bases and J by 5 bases. The germline V gene encodes CDR1 LGHNA and CDR2 YSLEER. The CDR3 runs 16 residues. CDR3 nucleotides: TGCGCCAGCAGCCAAGATCCTAGCGGGGGATGGGAGACCCAGTACTTC. This sequence encodes CASSQDPSGGWETQYF.

This clonotype was recorded a few times. The chain links TRBV7-6 to TRBJ1-2, with D tentatively TRBD1 (6 bases). From germline, CDR1 is SGHVS and CDR2 FNYEAQ. Trimming cost V 8 bases and J 5 bases, with 12 bases left between them. The CDR3 runs to 12 residues. CDR3 loop: CASGTGFYGYTF. The CDR3 DNA reads TGTGCCAGCGGAACAGGGTTTTATGGCTACACCTTC.

The V gene is TRBV25-1, the J gene TRBJ2-7; no definite D call. Germline CDR1 and CDR2: MGHDK and SYGVNS. The CDR3 consists of 14 residues. V shed 4 bases and J shed 4 bases, with 14 bases lying between them. CDR3 amino acids: CASSGQEPPYEQYV. Here the CDR3 DNA reads TGTGCCAGCAGTGGGCAGGAGCCCCCTTACGAGCAGTACGTC.

This chain uses TRBV9 with TRBJ2-3; 13 positions match TRBD2. The length of the CDR3 is 17 residues. Unmatched junction bases numbered 7, after V lost 0 bases and J lost 6 bases. CDR1 SGDLS and CDR2 YYNGEE come from the germline V gene. In DNA form, the CDR3 reads TGTGCCAGCAGCGTAGGGGGACTAGCGGGGCGTGGGGATACGCAGTATTTT. Amino acid sequence: CASSVGGLAGRGDTQYF.

The table lists this clonotype with a few counts. The genes are TRBV12-3 or TRBV12-4 and TRBJ1-4; D unclear. V was clipped by 5 bases and J by 8 bases, with 12 bases between them. The CDR3 totals 13 residues. CDR3 sequence: CASSPSFLEKLFF. In DNA form, the CDR3 reads TGTGCCAGCAGTCCGTCTTTTCTCGAAAAACTGTTTTTT.

This clonotype has only a few counts. The V and J genes are TRBV6-5 and TRBJ1-2; 8 positions match TRBD1. J was trimmed by 5 bases and V by 4 bases; bases with no gene match: 9. This CDR3 is built from 15 residues. CDR1 is MNHEY and CDR2 is SVGAGI in the germline V gene. The CDR3 reads CASSSPMTGAYGYTF. CDR3 DNA: TGTGCCAGCAGTTCCCCTATGACAGGGGCGTATGGCTACACCTTC.

The sample holds a few counts of this clonotype. The chain is built from TRBV24-1 and TRBJ2-1, with TRBD2 identical over 8 bases. CDR1 is KGHDR and CDR2 is SFDVKD in the germline V gene. V lost 5 bases and J lost 7; bases outside the gene matches: 6. The CDR3 totals 14 residues. For the CDR3, the DNA is TGTGCCACCAGTGGCGGGGGGTATAGGAATGAGCAGTTCTTC. Amino acids: CATSGGGYRNEQFF.

This clonotype was seen a few times. The V gene is TRBV6-5, the J gene TRBJ2-5; D unresolved. This CDR3 comprises 15 residues. V was shortened by 3 bases and J by 5 bases, with 16 bases between the two germline ends. CDR1 and CDR2 from the germline V gene are MNHEY and SVGAGI. CDR3 nucleotides: TGTGCCAGCAGTTATCTGAGTTCGGGTTGGGAGACCCAGTACTTC. Protein: CASSYLSSGWETQYF.

This clonotype was seen more than once but under ten times. The chain combines TRBV25-1 with TRBJ2-7; D is perhaps TRBD1 (6 bases). CDR1 is MGHDK and CDR2 is SYGVNS in the germline V gene. This CDR3 region has 14 residues. V lost 4 bases and J 4 bases, leaving 14 bases between the germline ends. The CDR3 nucleotides read TGTGCCAGCAGTGGAGCTCCCGGGACATACGAGCAGTACTTC. Translation gives CASSGAPGTYEQYF.

The chain employs TRBV4-3 and TRBJ2-3; no reliable D call. The length of the CDR3 is 15 residues. Deletions cut 1 base from V and 5 bases from J, with 13 bases between. Germline lookup yields CDR1 LGHNA and CDR2 YSLEER. CDR3 region: CASSQAGFRGDTQYF. CDR3 DNA: TGCGCCAGCAGCCAAGCAGGATTCAGAGGAGATACGCAGTATTTT.

This clonotype was detected a few times. V is TRBV28 and J is TRBJ2-3, with 9 bases lining up with TRBD1. The CDR3 has 15 amino acids. Germline V CDR1 and CDR2: MDHEN, SYDVKM. V lost 5 bases and J lost 5; bases outside the gene matches: 8. The DNA for the CDR3 is TGTGCCAGCAGTCCTACAGTGACAGGGGGAGATACGCAGTATTTT. Translation gives CASSPTVTGGDTQYF.

The chain has TRBV15 and TRBJ1-4; D gene ambiguous. Per the germline V gene, CDR1 is LNHNV and CDR2 is YYDKDF (reference sequence). This CDR3 comprises 15 residues. With 1 base removed from V and 8 bases from J, the gap between germline ends came to 14 bases. CDR3 in DNA: TGTGCCACCAGCAGAGGTGGGGTAATGAGAGAAAAACTGTTTTTT. This translates into CATSRGGVMREKLFF.

This clonotype was counted a few times. This sequence joins TRBV9 and TRBJ1-2, with D possibly being TRBD1 (6 bases). Germline CDR1 SGDLS, CDR2 YYNGEE. This CDR3 contains 15 residues. V lost 4 bases and J 5 bases, leaving 18 bases between the germline ends. The CDR3 DNA is TGTGCCAGCAGCCCCAGCCCGCAGGACAGATATGGCTACACCTTC. This codes for CASSPSPQDRYGYTF.

This clonotype was observed once. V and J are TRBV15 and TRBJ1-2; D is undetermined. Germline-derived CDR1 and CDR2 are LNHNV and YYDKDF (reference sequence). The V end lost 1 base, the J end lost 1 base, and 10 bases lay between the germline ends. There are 15 residues in the CDR3. DNA for the CDR3: TGTGCCACCAGCAGAGGGTTAGGGATTAACTATGGCTACACCTTC. Translated, it gives CATSRGLGINYGYTF.

This clonotype was detected once. V and J are TRBV7-2 and TRBJ2-1; 8 bases are a match to TRBD2. The CDR3 has 16 amino acids. Looked up from germline, CDR1 is SGHTA and CDR2 is FQGNSA. Germline trimming cut 2 bases from V and 3 bases from J; bases unmatched to any gene: 6. CDR3 sequence: CASSLLAGNLYNEQFF. CDR3 bases: TGTGCCAGCAGCTTACTAGCGGGCAACCTCTACAATGAGCAGTTCTTC.

This clonotype has only a few counts. The chain has TRBV7-2 and TRBJ2-5; weak D call: TRBD2 (6 bases). The CDR3 runs to 15 residues. CDR1 SGHTA and CDR2 FQGNSA come from the germline V gene. The V gene lost 9 bases and the J gene lost 4 bases, with 21 bases spanning the gap. This chain's CDR3 is CASTMRDFRRETQYF. The DNA of the CDR3 is TGTGCCAGTACAATGAGGGACTTCAGGAGAGAGACCCAGTACTTC.

The sample holds a few counts of this clonotype. V is TRBV20-1 and J is TRBJ2-1; D call uncertain. The CDR3 covers 9 residues. Trimming took 7 bases from V and 9 from J, leaving 7 bases between them. Germline V gene lookup returns CDR1 DFQATT and CDR2 SNEGSKA (reference sequence). This CDR3 reads CSVDREQFF. The CDR3 nucleotides are TGCAGTGTAGACCGTGAGCAGTTCTTC.